These 18 T cell receptor beta chains share one sample of origin, sequenced in a study of T cell changes during pregnancy in multiple sclerosis. TCRdb's copy holds only in-frame clones and misses some; the assay was immunoSEQ multiplex PCR. The sample yields 20,000 to 25,000 clones, 85% to 90% seen once. The material was CD8+ T cells from peripheral blood mononuclear cells, obtained before pregnancy. The receptor source for this set is a female donor with multiple sclerosis, enrolled in a pregnancy study.

The chain employs TRBV7-9 and TRBJ2-1; weak D call: TRBD2 (5 bases). The CDR3 runs 14 residues. The V gene's germline CDR1 is SEHNR and CDR2 FQNEAQ (reference sequence). V was trimmed by 1 base and J by 4 bases, leaving 8 bases between them. CDR3: CASSLDREYNEQFF. As DNA, the CDR3 is TGTGCCAGCAGCTTAGACCGGGAATACAATGAGCAGTTCTTC. The whole variable domain, filled in from reference TRBV7-9 and TRBJ2-1, reads DTGVSQNPRHKITKRGQNVTFRCDPISEHNRLYWYRQTLGQGPEFLTYFQNEAQLEKSRLLSDRFSAERPKGSFSTLEIQRTEQGDSAMYLCASSLDREYNEQFFGPGTRLTVL.

The J gene is TRBJ2-2, the V gene TRBV7-4; D perhaps matches TRBD2 (5 bases). Germline V gene data show CDR1 as SGHVT and CDR2 as SQSDAQ. V was shortened by 4 bases and J by 8 bases, with 20 bases between the two germline ends. The CDR3 loop spans 16 amino acids. As DNA, the CDR3 is TGTGCCAGCAGCTATTCTCGAGGGTCCGAGCGGGGGGAGCTGTTTTTT. Its translation is CASSYSRGSERGELFF.

The V call is TRBV9, the J call TRBJ2-7; 11 bases agree with TRBD2. Germline CDR1 is SGDLS and CDR2 is YYNGEE. Losses at the gene ends were 0 bases for V and 6 bases for J; bases not matched to a gene: 8. There are 16 residues in the CDR3. The CDR3 DNA reads as TGTGCCAGCAGCGTAGCTGATAGCGGGGGGGGACGCGAGCAGTACTTC. Encoded protein: CASSVADSGGGREQYF.

Only a few counts were recorded for this clone. The J gene is TRBJ2-3, the V gene TRBV6-4; TRBD2 aligns across 9 bases. Germline CDR1 and CDR2: MRHNA and SNTAGT. The ends lost 3 bases at V and 2 bases at J; junction bases unmatched: 6. The CDR3 consists of 16 residues. The CDR3 protein is CASSEEGGGATDTQYF. The DNA for the CDR3 is TGTGCCAGCAGTGAAGAAGGCGGGGGGGCCACAGATACGCAGTATTTT.

V is TRBV9 and J is TRBJ2-7, with 8 bases that match TRBD2. This CDR3 contains 13 residues. The trim removed 3 bases at V and 2 bases at J, leaving 1 base unmatched. CDR1 is SGDLS, CDR2 YYNGEE, per germline. CDR3 region: CASSEGLAYEQYF. The CDR3 coding sequence is TGTGCCAGCAGCGAGGGACTAGCCTACGAGCAGTACTTC.

In nucleotides, the CDR3 is TGTGCCAGCAGTTCCCGTTGGGCTATTCCTTCCTACGAGCAGTACTTC. Encoded protein: CASSSRWAIPSYEQYF. The chain combines TRBV27 with TRBJ2-7; no firm D call. This CDR3 is built from 16 residues. Germline values: CDR1 MNHEY, CDR2 SMNVEV (reference sequence). Trimming shortened V by 4 bases and J by 1 base, and 17 bases separated the two germline ends.

The V gene is TRBV10-3, the J gene TRBJ2-7; no clear D gene. This CDR3 comprises 20 residues. CDR1 and CDR2 from the germline V gene are ENHRY and SYGVKD. Trimming stripped 2 bases from V and 0 bases from J, with 26 bases between. CDR3 nucleotide sequence: TGTGCCATCAGTGAGCCCACCATCGCGGATTTAACTTCCTACTCCTACGAGCAGTACTTC. Its protein product is CAISEPTIADLTSYSYEQYF.

The V and J genes are TRBV30 and TRBJ1-1; no firm D call. CDR3 size: 15 residues. Germline values: CDR1 GTSNPN, CDR2 SVGIG (reference sequence). The V and J ends lost 0 bases and 3 bases respectively, with 14 bases between them. CDR3 in amino acids: CAWSVLQLSDTEAFF. DNA of the CDR3: TGTGCCTGGAGTGTACTGCAACTCAGCGACACTGAAGCTTTCTTT.

This clone was counted between two and nine times. The chain employs TRBV29-1 and TRBJ1-5, with 7 bases fitting TRBD1. This CDR3 spans 12 amino acids. Trimming took 6 bases from V and 2 from J; bases not matched to a gene: 1. In germline, CDR1 is SQVTM, CDR2 ANQGSEA. CDR3 residues: CSVGTGNQPQHF. The CDR3 DNA reads TGCAGCGTCGGGACAGGCAATCAGCCCCAGCATTTT.

The chain couples TRBV5-1 to TRBJ2-1; 11 positions agree with TRBD2. CDR3 length equals 13 residues. Germline CDR1 is SGHRS and CDR2 is YFSETQ. Trimming removed 7 bases from V and 4 bases from J; junction bases left unmatched: 1. CDR3 nucleotide sequence: TGCGCCAGCCGACTAGCGGGGTACAATGAGCAGTTCTTC. As protein: CASRLAGYNEQFF.

The CDR3 sequence is CAWSVGRGIQPQHF. In DNA form, the CDR3 reads TGTGCCTGGAGTGTTGGCAGGGGAATTCAGCCCCAGCATTTT. The chain has TRBV30 and TRBJ1-5; possible D gene TRBD1, 6 bases. Germline V gene lookup returns CDR1 GTSNPN and CDR2 SVGIG (reference sequence). The V end was cut by 0 bases, the J end by 6 bases, with 12 bases between. This CDR3 comprises 14 residues. The full variable domain, in which reference TRBV30 and TRBJ1-5 provide the parts outside the CDR3, is SQTIHQWPATLVQPVGSPLSLECTVEGTSNPNLYWYRQAAGRGLQLLFYSVGIGQISSEVPQNLSASRPQDRQFILSSKKLLLSDSGFYLCAWSVGRGIQPQHFGDGTRLSIL.

Only one count was recorded for this clone. The chain employs TRBV19 and TRBJ2-1, with 9 bases fitting TRBD2. The CDR3 loop spans 15 amino acids. J lost 7 bases, V lost 2 bases, and 6 bases had no gene match. The germline CDR1 and CDR2 sequences are LNHDA and SQIVND (reference sequence). CDR3 amino acids: CASSISSGSGNEQFF. Here the CDR3 DNA reads TGTGCCAGTAGTATAAGTAGCGGGAGTGGAAATGAGCAGTTCTTC.

The genes are TRBV6-5 and TRBJ2-7; 7 bases fit TRBD1. The J segment lost 6 bases and the V segment lost 6 bases, leaving 8 bases of the junction unmatched. The CDR3 runs 13 residues. Germline assignment: CDR1 MNHEY and CDR2 SVGAGI. CDR3: CASSRQGSGEQYF. The CDR3 nucleotides are TGTGCCAGCAGCCGACAGGGTTCGGGCGAGCAGTACTTC.

This chain uses TRBV5-1 with TRBJ2-2; TRBD2 matches 10 bases. The CDR3 is 15 residues long. V was clipped by 3 bases and J by 7 bases; unmatched bases: 6. CDR1 is SGHRS, CDR2 YFSETQ, per germline. The CDR3, as DNA: TGCGCCAGCAGCTCCGGGACTAGCGATGGCGGGGAGCTGTTTTTT. Its protein product is CASSSGTSDGGELFF.

The rearrangement uses TRBV5-1 and TRBJ1-1; 10 bases match TRBD1. Trimming took 4 bases from V and 5 from J; bases not matched to a gene: 5. Looked up from germline, CDR1 is SGHRS and CDR2 is YFSETQ. The CDR3 contains 14 residues. This chain's CDR3 is CASSGDRGMTEAFF. In nucleotides, the CDR3 is TGCGCCAGCAGCGGGGACAGGGGAATGACTGAAGCTTTCTTT.

The CDR3 coding sequence is TGTGCCAGCTCACCCCAGGGGGTTAAGATGAACACTGAAGCTTTCTTT. It translates to CASSPQGVKMNTEAFF. The V call is TRBV18, the J call TRBJ1-1; TRBD1 matches at 7 bases. Germline loops: CDR1 KGHSH, CDR2 LQKENI. V trimming: 3 bases; J trimming: 0 bases; junction bases outside the gene matches: 7. The CDR3 is 16 residues long.

The chain has TRBV30 and TRBJ2-1, with D unclear. Germline lookup yields CDR1 GTSNPN and CDR2 SVGIG (reference sequence). Trimming removed 3 bases from V and 3 bases from J, with 9 bases in between. CDR3 length: 13 residues. This CDR3 is CAWRSRIYNEQFF. The DNA for the CDR3 is TGTGCCTGGAGATCTAGGATCTACAATGAGCAGTTCTTC.

The chain carries TRBV28 and TRBJ2-7, with 10 bases lining up with TRBD2. Germline lookup yields CDR1 MDHEN and CDR2 SYDVKM. The CDR3 contains 14 residues. The trim removed 6 bases at V and 3 bases at J, leaving 5 bases unmatched. The CDR3 here is CASRSSGGNYEQYF. CDR3 bases: TGTGCCAGCAGGTCTAGCGGGGGTAACTACGAGCAGTACTTC.